This T cell receptor (beta chain) was observed in a study of shared clonotypes between healthy human individuals. Some clones are missing from TCRdb's copy, which holds only in-frame ones; the method was immunoSEQ multiplex PCR. The data contain about 2.4 million clones, 93% of them singletons. The CDR3 is 15 residues long. The ends were cut back, 6 bases at V and 0 bases at J, with 12 bases in the middle. The germline CDR1 and CDR2 sequences are WSHSY and SAAADI. The sequence was collected from a young man in good health. Some clones in this sample may be carry-over from other donors' samples. The rearrangement links TRBV10-2 to TRBJ1-3, with a tentative D call TRBD1 (6 bases). The sample taken for sequencing was naive CD4+ T cells from PBMCs. Subset meaning: CD45RA+ positively selected. The DNA for the CDR3 is TGCGCCAGCAGGGACGGACAGAGCTCTGGAAACACCATATATTTT. The encoded protein is CASRDGQSSGNTIYF.